The rows below give T cell receptor beta chains drawn from one sample of a study of OX40 agonist ivuxolimab in advanced cancers. Using immunoSEQ multiplex PCR, the repertoire was profiled, and TCRdb retains in-frame clones only, with some absent. The profile shows tens of thousands of clones, about 92% of them singletons. Specimen: CD4+ or CD8+ T cells sorted from blood, collected in a trial of the OX40 agonist ivuxolimab. These receptors were taken from an adult with an advanced solid tumor such as melanoma, head and neck, liver or kidney cancer. Each CDR3 is given with its conserved first and last residue. D genes are given only for firm matches. Expanded clones get a size class; other rows say once, few or many, or leave the size out.

D: .; V: TRBV7-9; J: TRBJ1-1; size: .; DNA: TGTGCCAGCAGCCCATCCGGGACGGCAAACACTGAAGCTTTCTTT; CDR3: CASSPSGTANTEAFF
D: TRBD1; V: TRBV6-5; J: TRBJ2-1; size: .; DNA: TGTGCCAGCGGTTTCGGGACAGGATACAATGAGCAGTTCTTC; CDR3: CASGFGTGYNEQFF
D: .; V: TRBV7-2; J: TRBJ2-7; size: .; DNA: TGTGCCAGCAGCTGGTGGACGGGGGCCTACGAGCAGTACTTC; CDR3: CASSWWTGAYEQYF
D: .; V: TRBV27; J: TRBJ2-5; size: .; DNA: TGTGCCAGCAGTTTTCCGGGGGAGACCCAGTACTTC; CDR3: CASSFPGETQYF
D: .; V: TRBV7-8; J: TRBJ2-1; size: .; DNA: TGTGCCAGCAGCTTGGGTTCTCCCCAGGGGCAGTTCTTC; CDR3: CASSLGSPQGQFF
D: .; V: TRBV19; J: TRBJ1-1; size: .; DNA: TGTGCCAGTAGTATAGATTGGCAGGACACTGAAGCTTTCTTT; CDR3: CASSIDWQDTEAFF
D: .; V: TRBV5-1; J: TRBJ2-5; size: once; DNA: TGCGCCAGCAGCTTGTTGATCATAGGGGGGGAGACCCAGTACTTC; CDR3: CASSLLIIGGETQYF
D: TRBD1; V: TRBV9; J: TRBJ1-5; size: .; DNA: TGTGCCAGCAGCGTAGGGACAGGGGAACAGCCCCAGCATTTT; CDR3: CASSVGTGEQPQHF
D: TRBD2; V: TRBV13; J: TRBJ2-2; size: .; DNA: TGTGCCAGCAGCGTACTAGCGGGGGGGCCGGGGAACACCGGGGAGCTGTTTTTT; CDR3: CASSVLAGGPGNTGELFF
D: .; V: TRBV5-4; J: TRBJ1-1; size: once; DNA: TGTGCCAGCAGCTCCCAACCGGGACGGATGAACACTGAAGCTTTCTTT; CDR3: CASSSQPGRMNTEAFF
D: .; V: TRBV25-1; J: TRBJ2-1; size: .; DNA: TGTGCCAGCAGTGCCCCAGGGGGGCTTTACAATGAGCAGTTCTTC; CDR3: CASSAPGGLYNEQFF
D: TRBD1; V: TRBV27; J: TRBJ1-2; size: .; DNA: TGTGCCAGCAGTTCTTCAGGGGGCGGCTATGGCTACACCTTC; CDR3: CASSSSGGGYGYTF
D: .; V: TRBV5-6; J: TRBJ2-7; size: .; DNA: TGTGCCAGCAGCTTGACCCGAATGGGCTACGAGCAGTACTTC; CDR3: CASSLTRMGYEQYF
D: TRBD2; V: TRBV29-1; J: TRBJ2-5; size: .; DNA: TGCAGCGTTGAAGATCCCCGCCGGGCTAGCGGACCCCAAGAGACCCAGTACTTC; CDR3: CSVEDPRRASGPQETQYF
D: .; V: TRBV7-6; J: TRBJ1-6; size: .; DNA: TGTGCCAGCAGCCAGGACAGCCTAGATAATTCACCCCTCCACTTT; CDR3: CASSQDSLDNSPLHF
D: .; V: TRBV19; J: TRBJ2-7; size: .; DNA: TGTGCCAGTAGTATAGGTGGCAGGGCTTCTTACGAGCAGTACTTC; CDR3: CASSIGGRASYEQYF
D: TRBD1; V: TRBV27; J: TRBJ1-6; size: .; DNA: TGTGCCAGCAGCCGCTCTCCGGGACAGATTAATTCACCCCTCCACTTT; CDR3: CASSRSPGQINSPLHF
D: .; V: TRBV7-9; J: TRBJ1-2; size: .; DNA: TGTGCCAGCAGCTTAGCGTTAATGGAGAACTATGGCTACACCTTC; CDR3: CASSLALMENYGYTF
D: .; V: TRBV4-1; J: TRBJ2-1; size: few; DNA: TGCGCCAGCAGCCAACACTCGGCCAATGAGCAGTTCTTC; CDR3: CASSQHSANEQFF
D: .; V: TRBV2; J: TRBJ1-5; size: .; DNA: TGTGCCAGCAGTGTCAAGGGGGGGCAGCCCCAGCATTTT; CDR3: CASSVKGGQPQHF
D: .; V: TRBV9; J: TRBJ2-1; size: once; DNA: TGTGCCAGCAGCGTAGGATCGGGGCGGGTTAGCTCCTACAATGAGCAGTTCTTC; CDR3: CASSVGSGRVSSYNEQFF
D: .; V: TRBV10-1; J: TRBJ2-5; size: .; DNA: TGCGCCAGCAGTGAGTTGCCGAGGGAGACCCAGTACTTC; CDR3: CASSELPRETQYF
D: TRBD2; V: TRBV20-1; J: TRBJ2-3; size: .; DNA: TGCAGTTCGGGGGGGGATACGCAGTATTTT; CDR3: CSSGGDTQYF
D: .; V: TRBV9; J: TRBJ1-2; size: .; DNA: TGTGCCAGCAGCGTAGGTGGGGGTAGGGAATTTGACTACACCTTC; CDR3: CASSVGGGREFDYTF
D: .; V: TRBV7-9; J: TRBJ2-1; size: .; DNA: TGTGCCAGCAGCTTAGGGGGGGAGCGCTCCTACAATGAGCAGTTCTTC; CDR3: CASSLGGERSYNEQFF
D: .; V: TRBV7-6; J: TRBJ2-2; size: .; DNA: TGTGCCAGCAGCTTAGCCGAGCAGGCGAACACCGGGGAGCTGTTTTTT; CDR3: CASSLAEQANTGELFF
D: .; V: TRBV9; J: TRBJ1-2; size: .; DNA: TGTGCCAGCAGCCTCACTAGTAACTATGGCTACACCTTC; CDR3: CASSLTSNYGYTF
D: .; V: TRBV19; J: TRBJ1-1; size: .; DNA: TGTGCCAGCGGAAGGCACACTGAAGCTTTCTTT; CDR3: CASGRHTEAFF
D: .; V: TRBV7-7; J: TRBJ2-7; size: .; DNA: TGTGCTAGCAGCCCCGGTCCAGGGGACCTGTACGAGCAGTACTTC; CDR3: CASSPGPGDLYEQYF
D: .; V: TRBV7-8; J: TRBJ2-7; size: .; DNA: TGTGCCAGCAGCACGGTAACAGGCGTATCCTACGAGCAGTACTTC; CDR3: CASSTVTGVSYEQYF
D: .; V: TRBV10-2; J: TRBJ1-5; size: .; DNA: TGCGCCAGCAGCGAGTCGGACTATGGGCAAGGTCAGCCCCAGCATTTT; CDR3: CASSESDYGQGQPQHF
D: .; V: TRBV11-3; J: TRBJ2-4; size: .; DNA: TGTGCCAGCAGCCTTGGGGTGAGGAACATTCAGTACTTC; CDR3: CASSLGVRNIQYF
D: TRBD1; V: TRBV5-5; J: TRBJ2-5; size: .; DNA: TGTGCCAGCAGCTCCGGGACAGTGACCCAAGAGACCCAGTACTTC; CDR3: CASSSGTVTQETQYF
D: .; V: TRBV21-1; J: TRBJ1-6; size: .; DNA: TGTGCCAGCAGCAAGACAGGGAGCTCCTATAATTCACCCCTCCACTTT; CDR3: CASSKTGSSYNSPLHF
D: TRBD1; V: TRBV2; J: TRBJ1-5; size: .; DNA: TGTGCCAGCAGTGACGGGACAGCTAGTAATCAGCCCCAGCATTTT; CDR3: CASSDGTASNQPQHF
D: .; V: TRBV4-3; J: TRBJ2-7; size: .; DNA: TGCGCCAGCAGCCAAGAAACCTCTGTCCCTCCCTACGAGCAGTACTTC; CDR3: CASSQETSVPPYEQYF
D: TRBD1; V: TRBV13; J: TRBJ2-1; size: .; DNA: TGTGCCAGCAGTTCAGCGGGACAGGGAATTTACAATGAGCAGTTCTTC; CDR3: CASSSAGQGIYNEQFF
D: .; V: TRBV13; J: TRBJ2-2; size: .; DNA: TGTGCCAGCAGCTCCCCCAACGAACAGGGCCCGAACACCGGGGAGCTGTTTTTT; CDR3: CASSSPNEQGPNTGELFF
D: .; V: TRBV4-1; J: TRBJ2-3; size: .; DNA: TGCGCCAGCAGCCAAGGTCCGTCGATTCACACAGATACGCAGTATTTT; CDR3: CASSQGPSIHTDTQYF
D: .; V: TRBV5-8; J: TRBJ1-6; size: .; DNA: TGTGCCAGCAGCCCGGAGGACGGCCTAGGGGGAACCCTCCACTTT; CDR3: CASSPEDGLGGTLHF
D: .; V: TRBV2; J: TRBJ1-1; size: few; DNA: TGTGCCAGCAGTGAAGGTGGTGGGCGGTACACTGAAGCTTTCTTT; CDR3: CASSEGGGRYTEAFF
D: TRBD2; V: TRBV19; J: TRBJ2-2; size: .; DNA: TGTGCCAGTAGCCCTGGATACGGGGGGACCGGGGAGCTGTTTTTT; CDR3: CASSPGYGGTGELFF
D: TRBD2; V: TRBV4-1; J: TRBJ2-3; size: .; DNA: TGCGCCAGCAGCATCCGCGGGGGGGACACAGATACGCAGTATTTT; CDR3: CASSIRGGDTDTQYF
D: .; V: TRBV27; J: TRBJ2-5; size: .; DNA: TGTGCCAGCAGTCCTACCGGGGGTACCTGGGCCCAGTACTTC; CDR3: CASSPTGGTWAQYF
D: .; V: TRBV5-1; J: TRBJ2-3; size: .; DNA: TGCGCCAGCAGCTCCTGGGAGGAGCGGGTGGCAGATACGCAGTATTTT; CDR3: CASSSWEERVADTQYF
D: .; V: TRBV5-1; J: TRBJ2-1; size: .; DNA: TGCGCCAGCAGCTTACTTCTAGCGGAGCAGTTCTTC; CDR3: CASSLLLAEQFF
D: .; V: TRBV2; J: TRBJ1-2; size: .; DNA: TGTGCCAGCAGGGGCCCAAATTCGGACCTTAACTATGGCTACACCTTC; CDR3: CASRGPNSDLNYGYTF
D: .; V: TRBV4-3; J: TRBJ2-7; size: .; DNA: TGCGCCAGCAGCCAAGAAACGGGGCAGGACGAGCAGTACTTC; CDR3: CASSQETGQDEQYF
D: .; V: TRBV11-2; J: TRBJ1-6; size: .; DNA: TGTGCCAGCAGCTTTCAGCGGTATAATCCACCCCTCCACTTT; CDR3: CASSFQRYNPPLHF
D: .; V: TRBV5-1; J: TRBJ1-2; size: .; DNA: TGCGCCAGCAGCGCGGACAGACCCTATGGCTACACCTTC; CDR3: CASSADRPYGYTF
D: .; V: TRBV6-6; J: TRBJ1-2; size: .; DNA: TGTGCCAGCAGTTTGGACGGTGTCGGCGGCTACACCTTC; CDR3: CASSLDGVGGYTF